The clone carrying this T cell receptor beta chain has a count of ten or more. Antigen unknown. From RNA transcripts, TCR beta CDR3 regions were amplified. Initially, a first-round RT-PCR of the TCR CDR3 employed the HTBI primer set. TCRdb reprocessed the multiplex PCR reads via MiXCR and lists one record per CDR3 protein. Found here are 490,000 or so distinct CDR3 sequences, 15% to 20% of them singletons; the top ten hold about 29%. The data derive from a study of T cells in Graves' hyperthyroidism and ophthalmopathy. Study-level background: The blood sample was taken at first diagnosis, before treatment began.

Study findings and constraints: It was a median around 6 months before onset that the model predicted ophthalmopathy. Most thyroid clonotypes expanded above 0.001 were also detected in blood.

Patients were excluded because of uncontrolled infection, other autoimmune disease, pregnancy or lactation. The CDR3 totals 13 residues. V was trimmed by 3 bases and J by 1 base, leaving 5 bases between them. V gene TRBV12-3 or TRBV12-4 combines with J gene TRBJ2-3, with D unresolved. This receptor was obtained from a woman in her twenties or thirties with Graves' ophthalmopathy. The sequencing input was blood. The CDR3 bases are TGTGCCAGCAGTTTGATGGGCACAGATACGCAGTATTTT. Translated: CASSLMGTDTQYF.